Each of the 32 T cell receptor beta chains below was sequenced from the same sample in a study of OX40 agonist ivuxolimab in advanced cancers. Library construction relied on the immunoSEQ multiplex PCR assay. TCRdb mirrors the immuneACCESS table, restricted to in-frame sequences. Some clones are absent from its copies; in checked studies, under half trace to an unresolved V gene, and the reason for the others is unknown. For this sample the table gives about 76,000 clones, of which about 87% were detected only once. 6.5% to 8.5% of the sample belongs to the ten largest clones. The sequences come from CD4+ or CD8+ T cells sorted from blood, collected in a trial of the OX40 agonist ivuxolimab. These receptors were taken from an adult with an advanced solid tumor such as melanoma, head and neck, liver or kidney cancer.

This clone was recorded once. This chain connects TRBV7-2 to TRBJ2-3; 9 positions agree with TRBD1. With 3 bases clipped from V and 3 bases from J, the junction kept 10 bases outside the gene matches. The germline CDR1 and CDR2 sequences are SGHTA and FQGNSA. This CDR3 spans 17 amino acids. CDR3 protein: CASSFKGGTGQTDTQYF. In DNA form, the CDR3 reads TGTGCCAGCAGCTTCAAGGGAGGGACAGGGCAGACAGATACGCAGTATTTT.

The chain has TRBV4-3 and TRBJ1-1, with a tentative D call TRBD1 (5 bases). Looked up from germline, CDR1 is LGHNA and CDR2 is YSLEER. The length of the CDR3 is 15 residues. V dropped 0 bases and J dropped 7 bases, with 15 bases sitting between them. The CDR3 sequence: CASSQDLTREGEAFF. The CDR3 region has the DNA TGCGCCAGCAGCCAAGATCTAACCAGGGAAGGTGAAGCTTTCTTT.

This clone was counted once. The chain links TRBV10-3 to TRBJ1-1; possible D gene TRBD1, 5 bases. The CDR3 length is 15 residues. Germline CDR1 is ENHRY and CDR2 is SYGVKD. Trimming cost V 6 bases and J 3 bases, with 17 bases left between them. CDR3 loop: CAIRTQVSLDTEAFF. For the CDR3, the DNA is TGTGCCATCAGGACACAGGTATCGTTGGACACTGAAGCTTTCTTT.

By its share, this clone is medium-sized. The CDR3 protein is CATAQGARGRTGELFF. The CDR3 DNA reads as TGTGCCACCGCTCAGGGGGCCCGCGGTAGGACCGGGGAGCTGTTTTTT. The genes are TRBV7-3 and TRBJ2-2; 8 bases are shared with TRBD1. The CDR3 is 16 amino acids. The V gene's germline CDR1 is SGHTA and CDR2 FQGTGA. J lost 5 bases, V lost 10 bases, and 15 bases had no gene match.

The rearrangement uses TRBV27 and TRBJ2-3; no clear D gene. Trimming cost V 4 bases and J 2 bases, with 10 bases left between them. Germline V gene data show CDR1 as MNHEY and CDR2 as SMNVEV (reference sequence). The CDR3 has 14 residues. The CDR3, as DNA: TGTGCCAGCAGTTATAAGTCTCTCACAGATACGCAGTATTTT. Encoded protein: CASSYKSLTDTQYF.

V is TRBV2 and J is TRBJ2-7; no clear D. Trimming took off 6 bases at V and 5 bases at J, with 8 bases between the two ends. The germline CDR1 and CDR2 sequences are SNHLY and FYNNEI. This CDR3 has 11 residues. In nucleotides, the CDR3 is TGTGCCAGCAGGGGGATGGACGAGCAGTACTTC. This translates into CASRGMDEQYF.

This chain uses TRBV7-3 with TRBJ1-1; 7 bases are a match to TRBD1. The V and J ends lost 5 bases and 1 base, in that order; junction bases with no gene match: 10. Germline assignment: CDR1 SGHTA and CDR2 FQGTGA. CDR3 length equals 16 residues. The CDR3 nucleotides are TGTGCCAGCAGCCTGAACATGGACAGGAGGAACACTGAAGCTTTCTTT. Encoded protein: CASSLNMDRRNTEAFF.

The CDR3: CASSLGSGGRIEAFF. DNA of the CDR3: TGTGCCAGCAGCTTAGGGTCGGGCGGAAGAATTGAAGCTTTCTTT. The genes are TRBV7-9 and TRBJ1-1; unclear D gene. The CDR3 sequence is 15 residues long. Germline V gene lookup returns CDR1 SEHNR and CDR2 FQNEAQ (reference sequence). The V and J ends lost 1 base and 7 bases respectively, with 16 bases between them. Complete variable domain (other parts from reference TRBV7-9 and TRBJ1-1): DTGVSQNPRHKITKRGQNVTFRCDPISEHNRLYWYRQTLGQGPEFLTYFQNEAQLEKSRLLSDRFSAERPKGSFSTLEIQRTEQGDSAMYLCASSLGSGGRIEAFFGQGTRLTVV.

CDR3 sequence reads: CATSGALGEQFF. CDR3 sequence (DNA): TGTGCCACCAGCGGTGCTTTGGGTGAGCAGTTCTTC. V and J are TRBV15 and TRBJ2-1; D uncertain. V was clipped by 5 bases and J by 9 bases, with 11 bases between them. This CDR3 comprises 12 residues. The germline gives CDR1 LNHNV, CDR2 YYDKDF (reference sequence).

The chain carries TRBV5-1 and TRBJ2-7; D remains unclear. Germline-derived CDR1 and CDR2 are SGHRS and YFSETQ. CDR3 size: 14 residues. V dropped 0 bases and J dropped 7 bases, with 14 bases sitting between them. The CDR3 reads CASSLVSSSDEQYF. CDR3 DNA: TGCGCCAGCAGCTTGGTATCCAGTTCCGATGAGCAGTACTTC. The whole variable domain, filled in from reference TRBV5-1 and TRBJ2-7, reads KAGVTQTPRYLIKTRGQQVTLSCSPISGHRSVSWYQQTPGQGLQFLFEYFSETQRNKGNFPGRFSGRQFSNSRSEMNVSTLELGDSALYLCASSLVSSSDEQYFGPGTRLTVT.

Here the CDR3 DNA reads TGTGCCAGCAGCGTCACTAGCGGGAACTACGAGCAGTACTTC. It is translated as CASSVTSGNYEQYF. V is TRBV7-9 and J is TRBJ2-7; 10 bases are shared with TRBD2. The germline V gene encodes CDR1 SEHNR and CDR2 FQNEAQ (reference sequence). This CDR3 has 14 residues. V shed 5 bases, J shed 3 bases, and the junction held 4 bases outside the gene matches.

This clone qualifies as medium-sized. The CDR3 is CASSGLAGSYEQYF. The CDR3 nucleotides read TGTGCCAGCAGTGGGCTAGCGGGCTCCTACGAGCAGTACTTC. V is TRBV7-8 and J is TRBJ2-7, with 8 bases fitting TRBD2. The CDR3 runs to 14 residues. V gave up 6 bases and J gave up 0 bases; unmatched junction bases: 4. Germline V CDR1 and CDR2: SGHVS, FQNEAQ. Looking up the rest from reference TRBV7-8 and TRBJ2-7 gives the full variable domain: GAGVSQSPRYKVAKRGQDVALRCDPISGHVSLFWYQQALGQGPEFLTYFQNEAQLDKSGLPSDRFFAERPEGSVSTLKIQRTQQEDSAVYLCASSGLAGSYEQYFGPGTRLTVT.

CDR3 nucleotides: TGTGCCAGCAGCTTAGCGGGGCAGATAAATAACTATGGCTACACCTTC. It codes for CASSLAGQINNYGYTF. This chain uses TRBV11-2 with TRBJ1-2; tentative D call: TRBD1 (5 bases). V lost 1 base to trimming and J lost 1 base, with 13 bases between them. Germline lookup yields CDR1 SGHAT and CDR2 FQNNGV. This CDR3 spans 16 amino acids. The entire variable domain, with the rest obtained from reference TRBV11-2 and TRBJ1-2, is as follows: EAGVAQSPRYKIIEKRQSVAFWCNPISGHATLYWYQQILGQGPKLLIQFQNNGVVDDSQLPKDRFSAERLKGVDSTLKIQPAKLEDSAVYLCASSLAGQINNYGYTFGSGTRLTVV.

The rearrangement uses TRBV9 and TRBJ2-2; a possible D gene is TRBD2 (5 bases). The CDR3 runs to 14 residues. Trimming removed 2 bases from V and 4 bases from J, with 9 bases in between. CDR1 SGDLS and CDR2 YYNGEE come from the germline V gene. The CDR3 DNA follows: TGTGCCAGCAGCGTGATAGCGCTCACCGGGGAGCTGTTTTTT. Its protein product is CASSVIALTGELFF. Variable domain in full (rest from reference TRBV9 and TRBJ2-2): DSGVTQTPKHLITATGQRVTLRCSPRSGDLSVYWYQQSLDQGLQFLIQYYNGEERAKGNILERFSAQQFPDLHSELNLSSLELGDSALYFCASSVIALTGELFFGEGSRLTVL.

V and J are TRBV10-3 and TRBJ2-3; TRBD2 matches at 8 bases. V was clipped by 11 bases and J by 0 bases; unmatched bases: 13. CDR1 and CDR2 from the germline V gene are ENHRY and SYGVKD. CDR3 length equals 16 residues. For the CDR3, the DNA is TGTGCCGCGGGGGGCATCACCGTCTCTAGCACAGATACGCAGTATTTT. Protein product: CAAGGITVSSTDTQYF.

The V call is TRBV7-2, the J call TRBJ2-2; no clear D. Germline CDR1 reads SGHTA; CDR2 reads FQGNSA. V lost 8 bases to trimming and J lost 1 base, with 14 bases between them. The CDR3 has 15 amino acids. The CDR3: CASATYAMNTGELFF. The CDR3 DNA sequence: TGTGCCAGCGCGACATACGCCATGAACACCGGGGAGCTGTTTTTT. The variable domain in full, completed from reference TRBV7-2 and TRBJ2-2, reads GAGVSQSPSNKVTEKGKDVELRCDPISGHTALYWYRQSLGQGLEFLIYFQGNSAPDKSGLPSDRFSAERTGGSVSTLTIQRTQQEDSAVYLCASATYAMNTGELFFGEGSRLTVL.

The rearrangement links TRBV25-1 to TRBJ1-2; 9 bases map to TRBD1. Trimming cost V 4 bases and J 0 bases; bases outside gene matches: 9. CDR3 length: 17 residues. Germline loops: CDR1 MGHDK, CDR2 SYGVNS. DNA of the CDR3: TGTGCCAGCAGTGCTCCCGGGACAGGGTTTGCTAACTATGGCTACACCTTC. Its translation: CASSAPGTGFANYGYTF.

This clone was seen just once. V is TRBV7-3 and J is TRBJ1-1; D not certain. Germline CDR1 and CDR2: SGHTA and FQGTGA. Trimming removed 1 base from V and 1 base from J, with 7 bases in between. The CDR3 is made up of 14 amino acids. The CDR3 is CASSLSPANTEAFF. The DNA of the CDR3 is TGTGCCAGCAGCTTAAGTCCAGCGAACACTGAAGCTTTCTTT.

DNA for the CDR3: TGCAGCGCGAAGGAAGAGACCCAGTACTTC. Its protein is CSAKEETQYF. The chain recombines TRBV29-1 with TRBJ2-5; D gene unclear. The germline gives CDR1 SQVTM, CDR2 ANQGSEA. The length of the CDR3 is 10 residues. Trimming took 7 bases from V and 3 from J, leaving 6 bases between them.

This clone was seen a single time. The genes are TRBV6-5 and TRBJ1-5, with D possibly being TRBD1 (6 bases). The germline V gene has CDR1 MNHEY and CDR2 SVGAGI. There are 13 residues in the CDR3. With 6 bases removed from V and 11 bases from J, the gap between germline ends came to 17 bases. CDR3 region: CASSPGRGRTQHF. CDR3 nucleotides: TGTGCCAGCAGCCCCGGCAGGGGTCGCACCCAGCATTTT.

In nucleotides, the CDR3 is TGTGCCAGCAGTTTCTCTAAGGGAGGGTCACAGCCCCAGCATTTT. Translation gives CASSFSKGGSQPQHF. The chain carries TRBV28 and TRBJ1-5; D is ambiguous. Trimming left V 3 bases short and J 7 bases short, with 16 bases between. The CDR3 loop spans 15 amino acids. Germline CDR1 is MDHEN and CDR2 is SYDVKM.

This rearrangement joins TRBV19 to TRBJ1-5, with TRBD1 matching over 9 bases. Germline V lookup: CDR1 LNHDA, CDR2 SQIVND (reference sequence). With 4 bases clipped from V and 6 bases from J, the junction kept 4 bases outside the gene matches. The CDR3 spans 14 residues. CDR3 in amino acids: CASSKGTGIQPQHF. The CDR3 bases are TGTGCCAGTAGTAAGGGGACAGGGATTCAGCCCCAGCATTTT.

The chain joins TRBV28 to TRBJ1-2, with a weak D call TRBD1 (5 bases). The CDR3 contains 15 residues. From germline, CDR1 is MDHEN and CDR2 SYDVKM. Trimming took 2 bases from V and 1 from J, leaving 11 bases between them. CDR3 in DNA: TGTGCCAGCAGTTTACCTGGGGCGCTTAACTATGGCTACACCTTC. It translates to CASSLPGALNYGYTF.

The V and J genes are TRBV19 and TRBJ2-7; 11 bases agree with TRBD1. Trimming cost V 6 bases and J 3 bases; bases outside gene matches: 4. Germline V lookup: CDR1 LNHDA, CDR2 SQIVND (reference sequence). This CDR3 has 14 amino acids. The CDR3 DNA follows: TGTGCCAGTAGCGGGACAGGGGGGATCTACGAGCAGTACTTC. It is translated as CASSGTGGIYEQYF.

The rearrangement uses TRBV2 and TRBJ1-1; D is ambiguous. This CDR3 has 13 amino acids. CDR1 SNHLY and CDR2 FYNNEI come from the germline V gene. The V end lost 8 bases, the J end lost 1 base, and 11 bases lay between the germline ends. CDR3 protein: CASLKDTNTEAFF. The CDR3 DNA reads TGTGCCAGCTTAAAGGATACGAACACTGAAGCTTTCTTT.

This chain links TRBV28 with TRBJ2-7; the D gene is possibly TRBD1 (5 bases). Trimming left V 3 bases short and J 5 bases short, with 14 bases between. Germline V gene lookup returns CDR1 MDHEN and CDR2 SYDVKM. The CDR3 sequence is 14 residues long. The CDR3, as DNA: TGTGCCAGCAGTTTCGTCGTCAGGGTCAACGAGCAGTACTTC. This translates into CASSFVVRVNEQYF. Drawing the rest from reference TRBV28 and TRBJ2-7, the complete variable domain is DVKVTQSSRYLVKRTGEKVFLECVQDMDHENMFWYRQDPGLGLRLIYFSYDVKMKEKGDIPEGYSVSREKKERFSLILESASTNQTSMYLCASSFVVRVNEQYFGPGTRLTVT.

The chain carries TRBV5-4 and TRBJ2-5; 8 bases map to TRBD1. The CDR3 is 14 amino acids. Germline assignment: CDR1 SGHNT and CDR2 YYREEE (reference sequence). The J segment lost 6 bases and the V segment lost 4 bases, leaving 8 bases of the junction unmatched. CDR3 residues: CASSPQQGAKTQYF. The CDR3 bases are TGTGCCAGCAGCCCCCAGCAGGGGGCGAAGACCCAGTACTTC. The full variable domain, with the rest looked up from reference TRBV5-4 and TRBJ2-5, is ETGVTQSPTHLIKTRGQQVTLRCSSQSGHNTVSWYQQALGQGPQFIFQYYREEENGRGNFPPRFSGLQFPNYSSELNVNALELDDSALYLCASSPQQGAKTQYFGPGTRLLVL.

This chain links TRBV27 with TRBJ2-7; TRBD1 agrees at 7 bases. Per the germline V gene, CDR1 is MNHEY and CDR2 is SMNVEV (reference sequence). The CDR3 loop spans 14 amino acids. V dropped 4 bases and J dropped 6; count of bases not matched to a gene: 9. Here the CDR3 DNA reads TGTGCCAGCAGTTGGGACAGCTTTACGGTCGAGCAGTACTTC. Translating it yields CASSWDSFTVEQYF.

This sequence joins TRBV2 and TRBJ2-5; 9 bases are shared with TRBD2. The trim removed 3 bases at V and 4 bases at J, leaving 3 bases unmatched. The CDR3 contains 14 residues. Germline values: CDR1 SNHLY, CDR2 FYNNEI. The CDR3 coding sequence is TGTGCCAGCAGTGATAGCGGGAGCGTAGAGACCCAGTACTTC. Translation: CASSDSGSVETQYF. The full variable domain, in which reference TRBV2 and TRBJ2-5 provide the parts outside the CDR3, is EPEVTQTPSHQVTQMGQEVILRCVPISNHLYFYWYRQILGQKVEFLVSFYNNEISEKSEIFDDQFSVERPDGSNFTLKIRSTKLEDSAMYFCASSDSGSVETQYFGPGTRLLVL.

This clone was recorded a few times. The chain links TRBV27 to TRBJ2-3; D uncertain. Germline CDR1 is MNHEY and CDR2 is SMNVEV (reference sequence). The ends were cut back, 2 bases at V and 2 bases at J, with 8 bases in the middle. The CDR3 is 14 amino acids. CDR3: CASSLIGHTDTQYF. As DNA, the CDR3 is TGTGCCAGCAGTTTAATAGGCCACACAGATACGCAGTATTTT.

The chain employs TRBV28 and TRBJ2-7, with TRBD1 matching 9 bases. CDR1 MDHEN and CDR2 SYDVKM come from the germline V gene. The CDR3 consists of 13 residues. V lost 6 bases to trimming and J lost 9 bases; unmatched junction nucleotides: 9. The CDR3 protein is CASRRTGATVQYF. In nucleotides, the CDR3 is TGTGCCAGCAGAAGGACAGGGGCGACTGTGCAGTACTTC.

The genes are TRBV6-6 and TRBJ1-2; D is unresolved. Per the germline V gene, CDR1 is MNHNY and CDR2 is SVGAGI (reference sequence). This CDR3 has 15 residues. Deletions cut 2 bases from V and 3 bases from J, with 13 bases between. DNA of the CDR3: TGTGCCAGCAGTTACCTGCAGGCCGGGGACTATGGCTACACCTTC. This codes for CASSYLQAGDYGYTF.